This T cell receptor (beta chain) was recovered during a study of blood T cell repertoires in COVID-19. At the level of the study: The study drew acute and convalescent COVID-19 samples from the United States, Italy and Spain. From T cells, B-cell-depleted T cells, or PBMCs came the material, which was cDNA or gDNA.

Germline loops: CDR1 SNHLY, CDR2 FYNNEI. This CDR3 has 14 residues. The ends lost 4 bases at V and 2 bases at J; junction bases unmatched: 5. Assay: immunoSEQ multiplex PCR; the TCRdb copy retains only in-frame clones and omits some. The sample shows about 250,000 clones, under 85% of them seen only once. Sequencing was carried out using peripheral blood. The source of this sequence is a human donor in a cohort sampled during active COVID-19. The rearrangement joins TRBV2 to TRBJ2-7, with 7 bases fitting TRBD1. The CDR3 region has the DNA TGTGCCAGCAGTGGGAGACAGGGAACCTACGAGCAGTACTTC. Translated, it gives CASSGRQGTYEQYF.